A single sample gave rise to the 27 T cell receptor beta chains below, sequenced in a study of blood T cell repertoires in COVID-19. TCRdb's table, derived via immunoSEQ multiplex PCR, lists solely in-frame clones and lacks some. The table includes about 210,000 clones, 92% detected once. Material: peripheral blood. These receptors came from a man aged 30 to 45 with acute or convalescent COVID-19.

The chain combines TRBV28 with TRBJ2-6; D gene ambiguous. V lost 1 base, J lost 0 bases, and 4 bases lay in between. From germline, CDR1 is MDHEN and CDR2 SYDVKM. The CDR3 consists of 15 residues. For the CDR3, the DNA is TGTGCCAGCAGTTTATCTTACTCTGGGGCCAACGTCCTGACTTTC. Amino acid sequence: CASSLSYSGANVLTF.

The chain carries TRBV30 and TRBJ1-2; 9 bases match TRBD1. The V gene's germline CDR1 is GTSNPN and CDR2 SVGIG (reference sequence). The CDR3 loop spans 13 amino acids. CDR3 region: CAHPDRGSRGYTF. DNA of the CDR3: TGTGCTCACCCCGACAGGGGGTCTCGTGGCTACACCTTC.

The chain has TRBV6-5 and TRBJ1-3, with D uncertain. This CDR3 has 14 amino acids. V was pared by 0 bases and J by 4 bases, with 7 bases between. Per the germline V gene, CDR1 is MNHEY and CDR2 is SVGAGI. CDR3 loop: CASSYSGRGNTIYF. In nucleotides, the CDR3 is TGTGCCAGCAGTTACTCGGGCCGCGGAAACACCATATATTTT.

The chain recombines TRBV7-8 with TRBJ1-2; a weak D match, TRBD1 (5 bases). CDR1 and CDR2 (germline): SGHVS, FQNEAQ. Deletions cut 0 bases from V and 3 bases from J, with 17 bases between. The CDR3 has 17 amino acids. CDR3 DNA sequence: TGTGCCAGCAGCTTAGCGACGACAGCAGTTCGAGACTATGGCTACACCTTC. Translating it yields CASSLATTAVRDYGYTF.

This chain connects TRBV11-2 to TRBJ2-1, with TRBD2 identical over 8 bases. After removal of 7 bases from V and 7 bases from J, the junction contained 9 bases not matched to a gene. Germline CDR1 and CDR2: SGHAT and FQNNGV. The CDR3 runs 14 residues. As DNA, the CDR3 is TGTGCCAGCACCCTCGACGGGGGGGCTAATGAGCAGTTCTTC. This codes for CASTLDGGANEQFF.

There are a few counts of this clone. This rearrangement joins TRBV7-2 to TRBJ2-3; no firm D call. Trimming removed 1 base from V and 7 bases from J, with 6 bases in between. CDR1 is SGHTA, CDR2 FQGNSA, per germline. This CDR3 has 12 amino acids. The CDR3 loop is CASSLDSYTQYF. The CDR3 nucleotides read TGTGCCAGCAGCTTAGATTCGTATACGCAGTATTTT.

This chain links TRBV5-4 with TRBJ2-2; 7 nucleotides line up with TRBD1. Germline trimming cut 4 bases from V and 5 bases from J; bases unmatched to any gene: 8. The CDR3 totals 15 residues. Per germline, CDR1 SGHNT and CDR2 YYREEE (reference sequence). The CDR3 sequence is CASSTGTENTGELFF. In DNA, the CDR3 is TGTGCCAGCAGCACCGGGACAGAGAATACCGGGGAGCTGTTTTTT.

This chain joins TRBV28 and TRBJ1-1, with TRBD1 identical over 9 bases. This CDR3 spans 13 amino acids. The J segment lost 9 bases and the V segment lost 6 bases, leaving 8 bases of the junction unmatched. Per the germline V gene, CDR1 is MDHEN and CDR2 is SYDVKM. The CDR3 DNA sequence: TGTGCCAGCAGGTCTACAGGGGGCCCTCAAGCTTTCTTT. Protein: CASRSTGGPQAFF.

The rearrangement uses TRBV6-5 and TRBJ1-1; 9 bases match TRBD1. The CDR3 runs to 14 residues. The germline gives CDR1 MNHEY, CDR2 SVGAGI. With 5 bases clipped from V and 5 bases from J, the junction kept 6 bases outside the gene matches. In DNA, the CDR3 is TGTGCCAGCAGTATAACAGGGGGCGTGACTGAAGCTTTCTTT. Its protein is CASSITGGVTEAFF.

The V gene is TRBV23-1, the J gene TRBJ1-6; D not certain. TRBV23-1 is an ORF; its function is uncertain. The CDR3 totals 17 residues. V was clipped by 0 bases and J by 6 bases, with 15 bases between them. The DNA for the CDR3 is TGCGCCAGCAGTCAATCTCCCGACAATATGCCTAATTCACCCCTCCACTTT. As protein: CASSQSPDNMPNSPLHF.

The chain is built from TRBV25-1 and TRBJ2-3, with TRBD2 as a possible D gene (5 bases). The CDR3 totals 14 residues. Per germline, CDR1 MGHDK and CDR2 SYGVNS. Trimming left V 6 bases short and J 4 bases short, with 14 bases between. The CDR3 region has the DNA TGTGCCAGCAGGCGGGCCCTGTCCTCAGATACGCAGTATTTT. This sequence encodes CASRRALSSDTQYF.

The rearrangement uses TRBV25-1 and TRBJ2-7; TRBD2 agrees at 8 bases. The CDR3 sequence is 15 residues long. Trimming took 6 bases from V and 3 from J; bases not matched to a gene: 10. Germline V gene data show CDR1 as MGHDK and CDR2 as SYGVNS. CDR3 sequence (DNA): TGTGCCAGCAGCTCTTATAGCGGGATCCTCTACGAGCAGTACTTC. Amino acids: CASSSYSGILYEQYF.

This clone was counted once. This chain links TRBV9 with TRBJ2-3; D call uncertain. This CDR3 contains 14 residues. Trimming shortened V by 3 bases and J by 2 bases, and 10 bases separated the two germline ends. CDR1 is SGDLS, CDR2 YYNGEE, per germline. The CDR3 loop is CASSALEYTDTQYF. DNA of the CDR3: TGTGCCAGCAGCGCCTTAGAGTACACAGATACGCAGTATTTT.

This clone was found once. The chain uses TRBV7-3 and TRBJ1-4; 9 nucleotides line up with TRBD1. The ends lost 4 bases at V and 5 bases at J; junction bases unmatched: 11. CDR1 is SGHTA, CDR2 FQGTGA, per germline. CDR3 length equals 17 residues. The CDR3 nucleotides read TGTGCCAGCAGCTCCGGACAGGGGACAGGATGGAATGAAAAACTGTTTTTT. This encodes CASSSGQGTGWNEKLFF.

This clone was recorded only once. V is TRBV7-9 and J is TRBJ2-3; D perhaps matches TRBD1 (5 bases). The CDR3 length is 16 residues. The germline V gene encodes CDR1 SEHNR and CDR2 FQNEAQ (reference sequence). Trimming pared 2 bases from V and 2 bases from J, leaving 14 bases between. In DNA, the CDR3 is TGTGCCAGCAGCTTAATTGGGGCGCGGACCACAGATACGCAGTATTTT. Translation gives CASSLIGARTTDTQYF.

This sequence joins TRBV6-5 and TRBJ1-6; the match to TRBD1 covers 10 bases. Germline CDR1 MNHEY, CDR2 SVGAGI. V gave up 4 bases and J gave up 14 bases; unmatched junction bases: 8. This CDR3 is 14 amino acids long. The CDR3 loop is CASSSGTGVSTLHF. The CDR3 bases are TGTGCCAGCAGTTCCGGGACAGGGGTTTCTACCCTCCACTTT.

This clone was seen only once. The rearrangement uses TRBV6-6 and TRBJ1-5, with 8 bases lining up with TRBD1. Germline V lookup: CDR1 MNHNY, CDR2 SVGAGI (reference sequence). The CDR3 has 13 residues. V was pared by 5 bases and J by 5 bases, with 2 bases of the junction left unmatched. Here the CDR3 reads CASSVQGDQPQHF. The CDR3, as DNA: TGTGCCAGCAGTGTACAGGGGGATCAGCCCCAGCATTTT.

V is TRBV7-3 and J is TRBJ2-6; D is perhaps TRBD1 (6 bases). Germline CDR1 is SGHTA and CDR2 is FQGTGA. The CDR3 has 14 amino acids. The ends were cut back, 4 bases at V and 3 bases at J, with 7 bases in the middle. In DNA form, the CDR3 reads TGTGCCAGCAGCTCAGGGGTTGGGGCCAACGTCCTGACTTTC. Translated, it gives CASSSGVGANVLTF.

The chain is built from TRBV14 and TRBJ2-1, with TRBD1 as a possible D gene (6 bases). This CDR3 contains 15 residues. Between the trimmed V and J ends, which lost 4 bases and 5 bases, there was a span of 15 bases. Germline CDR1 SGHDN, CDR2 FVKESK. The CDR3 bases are TGTGCCAGCAGCCGCCTAAGGGGGTGGGACAATGAGCAGTTCTTC. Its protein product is CASSRLRGWDNEQFF.

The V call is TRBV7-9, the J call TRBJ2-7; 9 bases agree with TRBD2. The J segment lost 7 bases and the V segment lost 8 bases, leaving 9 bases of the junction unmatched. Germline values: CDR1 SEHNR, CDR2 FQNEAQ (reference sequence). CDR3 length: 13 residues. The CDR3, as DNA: TGTGCCAGCCGAGGGACTAGCTCTGTGGAGCAGTACTTC. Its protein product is CASRGTSSVEQYF. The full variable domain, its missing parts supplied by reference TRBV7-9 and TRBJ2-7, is DTGVSQNPRHKITKRGQNVTFRCDPISEHNRLYWYRQTLGQGPEFLTYFQNEAQLEKSRLLSDRFSAERPKGSFSTLEIQRTEQGDSAMYLCASRGTSSVEQYFGPGTRLTVT.

This chain's CDR3 is CATSRGGSGLYGYTF. DNA of the CDR3: TGTGCCACCAGTAGAGGTGGCAGTGGCCTCTATGGCTACACCTTC. J is TRBJ1-2 and V is TRBV24-1; no reliable D call. Germline CDR1 and CDR2: KGHDR and SFDVKD. The V and J ends lost 6 bases and 4 bases respectively, with 17 bases between them. The CDR3 has 15 amino acids.

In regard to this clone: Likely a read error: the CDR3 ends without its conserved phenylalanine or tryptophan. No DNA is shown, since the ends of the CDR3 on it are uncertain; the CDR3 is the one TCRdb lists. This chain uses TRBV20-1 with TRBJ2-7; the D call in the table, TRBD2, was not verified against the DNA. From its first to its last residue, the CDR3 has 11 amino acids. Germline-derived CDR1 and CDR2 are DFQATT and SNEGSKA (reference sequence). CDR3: CSASLNGRAFI.

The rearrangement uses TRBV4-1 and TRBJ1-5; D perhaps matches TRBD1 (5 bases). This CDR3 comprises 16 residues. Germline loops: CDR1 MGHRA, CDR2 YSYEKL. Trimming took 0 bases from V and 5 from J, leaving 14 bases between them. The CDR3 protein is CASSQDGGGSDQPQHF. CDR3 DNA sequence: TGCGCCAGCAGCCAAGACGGGGGAGGGTCGGATCAGCCCCAGCATTTT.

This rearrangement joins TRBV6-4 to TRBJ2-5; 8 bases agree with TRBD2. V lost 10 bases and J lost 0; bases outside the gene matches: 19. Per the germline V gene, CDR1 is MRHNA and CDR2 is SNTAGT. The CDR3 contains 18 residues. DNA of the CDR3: TGTGCCACCTCTCGGGAGGGGCCAAGGAACCAGTACCAAGAGACCCAGTACTTC. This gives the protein CATSREGPRNQYQETQYF.

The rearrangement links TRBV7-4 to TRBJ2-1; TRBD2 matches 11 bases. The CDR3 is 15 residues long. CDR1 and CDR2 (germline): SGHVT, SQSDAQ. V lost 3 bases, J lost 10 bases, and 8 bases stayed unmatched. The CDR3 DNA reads TGTGCCAGCAGCTTCGGGCTAGCGGGGGGCTCAGAGCAGTTCTTC. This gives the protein CASSFGLAGGSEQFF. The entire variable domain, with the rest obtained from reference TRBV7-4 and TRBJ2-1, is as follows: GAGVSQSPRYKVAKRGRDVALRCDSISGHVTLYWYRQTLGQGSEVLTYSQSDAQRDKSGRPSGRFSAERPERSVSTLKIQRTEQGDSAVYLCASSFGLAGGSEQFFGPGTRLTVL.

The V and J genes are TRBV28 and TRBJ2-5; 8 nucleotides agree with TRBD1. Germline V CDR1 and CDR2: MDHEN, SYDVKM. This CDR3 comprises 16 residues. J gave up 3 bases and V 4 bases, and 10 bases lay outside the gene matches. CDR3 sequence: CASSSFQGARKETQYF. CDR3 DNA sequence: TGTGCCAGCAGTTCTTTCCAGGGGGCGCGAAAAGAGACCCAGTACTTC.

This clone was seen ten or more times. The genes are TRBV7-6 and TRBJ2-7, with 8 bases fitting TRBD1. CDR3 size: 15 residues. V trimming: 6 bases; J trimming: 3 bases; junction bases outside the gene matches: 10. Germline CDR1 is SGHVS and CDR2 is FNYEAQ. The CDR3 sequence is CASSPSDRGHYEQYF. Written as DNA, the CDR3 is TGTGCCAGCAGTCCGAGCGACAGGGGTCACTACGAGCAGTACTTC.